The following is a TCR beta chain sequence with its context. Its antigen is unknown. The sample is drawn from a study of cytomegalovirus exposure and HLA in healthy donors. CDR3 length: 13 residues. Germline CDR1 reads SGHNT; CDR2 reads YYREEE (reference sequence). V was trimmed by 5 bases and J by 2 bases, leaving 10 bases between them. Findings and limits, study-wide: Analyses of presence/absence relied on an assumption of roughly uniform sequencing depth across donors.

Both 60 Vbeta primers and 13 Jbeta primers went into the PCR. Repertoires were generated with immunoSEQ multiplex PCR, while TCRdb's copy carries only in-frame clones and drops some. The sample records nearly 110,000 clones, around three quarters being singletons. The receptor was derived from a man aged 25-40 years in good health and CMV-seronegative. This chain joins TRBV5-4 and TRBJ1-2, with D possibly TRBD1 on 6 matching bases. Sequencing was carried out using PBMCs. CDR3 nucleotides: TGTGCCAGCAGACCCGGACAGAACTATGGCTACACCTTC. Its translation is CASRPGQNYGYTF.